These T cell receptor beta chains were read from a single sample in a study of Ad26.COV2.S vaccination and SARS-CoV-2 variants. Assay: immunoSEQ multiplex PCR; the TCRdb copy retains only in-frame clones and omits some. The sample carries just over 350,000 clones, approximately 84% recorded once. The material sequenced was peripheral blood, taken in a trial of Ad26.COV2.S vaccine versus placebo. The receptor set was obtained from a person aged 18-60 years who received the Ad26.COV2.S COVID-19 vaccine or a placebo. The conserved cysteine and the conserved F or W are not part of the CDR3 here. A D gene is named only where the DNA matches it firmly.

TRBD1 | TRBV10-3 | AISRTGGSYEQY
TRBD1 | TRBV6-5 | ASSYSGPGTGTEAF
. | TRBV9 | ASSAGSNEKLF
. | TRBV4-1 | ASSPTVTQPQH
TRBD1 | TRBV6-5 | ASSYPSGTGFYEQY
. | TRBV5-1 | ASSFGSGEPQH
TRBD2 | TRBV5-1 | ASSPGTSGENIQY
TRBD1 | TRBV24-1 | ATSDTGTGNEKLF
TRBD1 | TRBV7-2 | ASSLIQGARTGELF
. | TRBV25-1 | ASTPTVVTDTQY
TRBD1 | TRBV6-2/TRBV6-3 | ASSRRDREGGYT
. | TRBV28 | ASSPPFYRDKGSTDTQY
. | TRBV19 | ASSRDTSYEQY
. | TRBV7-9 | ASSSDGYNEQF
TRBD2 | TRBV2 | AGGTGPSGGVQY
. | TRBV7-2 | ASSLYPDYGYT
. | TRBV4-3 | ASSQDRGMGELF
. | TRBV19 | ASRDTGSGNTIY
TRBD2 | TRBV24-1 | ATSDLEREGGNEQF
TRBD1 | TRBV5-1 | ASTPGQIQETQY